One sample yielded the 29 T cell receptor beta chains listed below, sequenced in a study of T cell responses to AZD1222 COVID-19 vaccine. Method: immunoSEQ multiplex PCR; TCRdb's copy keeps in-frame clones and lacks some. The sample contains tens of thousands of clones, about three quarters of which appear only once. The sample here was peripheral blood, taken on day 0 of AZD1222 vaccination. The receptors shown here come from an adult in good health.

In DNA form, the CDR3 reads TGTGCCAGCAGCTTGTCAGGGGATACTTCTGAAGCTTTCTTT. This translates into CASSLSGDTSEAFF. The rearrangement uses TRBV5-4 and TRBJ1-1, with TRBD1 as a possible D gene (6 bases). Germline V gene sequence: CDR1 SGHNT, CDR2 YYREEE (reference sequence). This CDR3 is built from 14 residues. Trimming pared 1 base from V and 6 bases from J, leaving 13 bases between.

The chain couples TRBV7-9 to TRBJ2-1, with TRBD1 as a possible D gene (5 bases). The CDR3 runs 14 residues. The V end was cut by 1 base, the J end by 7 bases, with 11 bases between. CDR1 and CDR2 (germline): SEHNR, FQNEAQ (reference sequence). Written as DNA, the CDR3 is TGTGCCAGCAGCTTAGATCAGACAGAAAATGAGCAGTTCTTC. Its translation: CASSLDQTENEQFF. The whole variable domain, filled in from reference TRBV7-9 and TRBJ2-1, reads DTGVSQNPRHKITKRGQNVTFRCDPISEHNRLYWYRQTLGQGPEFLTYFQNEAQLEKSRLLSDRFSAERPKGSFSTLEIQRTEQGDSAMYLCASSLDQTENEQFFGPGTRLTVL.

The CDR3 region has the DNA TGTGCCAGCACCCGGGACACACTCTATGGCTACACCTTC. It yields the protein CASTRDTLYGYTF. V is TRBV6-5 and J is TRBJ1-2; tentatively, D is TRBD1 (6 bases). The ends were cut back, 7 bases at V and 4 bases at J, with 13 bases in the middle. The CDR3 extends over 13 amino acids. Germline V lookup: CDR1 MNHEY, CDR2 SVGAGI.

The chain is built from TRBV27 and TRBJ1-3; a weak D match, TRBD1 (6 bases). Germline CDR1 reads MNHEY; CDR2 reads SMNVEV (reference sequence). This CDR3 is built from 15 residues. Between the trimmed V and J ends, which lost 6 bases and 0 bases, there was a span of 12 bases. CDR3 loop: CASRKDRSSGNTIYF. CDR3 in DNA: TGTGCCAGCAGAAAAGACAGGAGCTCTGGAAACACCATATATTTT.

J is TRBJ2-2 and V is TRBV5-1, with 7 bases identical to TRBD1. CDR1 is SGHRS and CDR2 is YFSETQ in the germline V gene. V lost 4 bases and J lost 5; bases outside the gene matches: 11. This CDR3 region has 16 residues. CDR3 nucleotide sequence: TGCGCCAGCAGCACGGACAGGCAGGCTAATACCGGGGAGCTGTTTTTT. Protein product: CASSTDRQANTGELFF.

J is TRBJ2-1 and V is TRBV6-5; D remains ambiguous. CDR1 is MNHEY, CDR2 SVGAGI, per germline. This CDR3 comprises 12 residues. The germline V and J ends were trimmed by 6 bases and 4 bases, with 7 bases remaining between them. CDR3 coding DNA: TGTGCCAGCAGGGGCAGGTACAATGAGCAGTTCTTC. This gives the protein CASRGRYNEQFF.

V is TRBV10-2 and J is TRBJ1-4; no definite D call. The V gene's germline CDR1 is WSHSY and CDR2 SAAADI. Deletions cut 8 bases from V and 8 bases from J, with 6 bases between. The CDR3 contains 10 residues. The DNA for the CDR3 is TGCGCCAGCTTGAGGGAAAAACTGTTTTTT. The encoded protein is CASLREKLFF.

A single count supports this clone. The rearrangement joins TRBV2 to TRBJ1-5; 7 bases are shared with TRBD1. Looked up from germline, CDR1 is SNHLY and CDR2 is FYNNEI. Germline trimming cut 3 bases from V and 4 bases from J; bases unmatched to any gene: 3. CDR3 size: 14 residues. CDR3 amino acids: CASSDAGGNQPQHF. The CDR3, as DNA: TGTGCCAGCAGTGATGCAGGGGGAAATCAGCCCCAGCATTTT.

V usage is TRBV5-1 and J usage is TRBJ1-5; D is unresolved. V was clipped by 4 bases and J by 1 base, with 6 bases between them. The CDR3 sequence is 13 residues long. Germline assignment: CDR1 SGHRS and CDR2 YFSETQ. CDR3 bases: TGCGCCAGCAGCCCGGGGAGCAATCAGCCCCAGCATTTT. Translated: CASSPGSNQPQHF.

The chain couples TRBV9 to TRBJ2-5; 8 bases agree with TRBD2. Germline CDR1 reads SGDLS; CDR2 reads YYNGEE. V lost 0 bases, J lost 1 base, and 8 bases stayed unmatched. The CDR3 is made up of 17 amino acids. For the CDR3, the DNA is TGTGCCAGCAGCGTAGAATCCAGCGGGGGCCTCCAAGAGACCCAGTACTTC. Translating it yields CASSVESSGGLQETQYF.

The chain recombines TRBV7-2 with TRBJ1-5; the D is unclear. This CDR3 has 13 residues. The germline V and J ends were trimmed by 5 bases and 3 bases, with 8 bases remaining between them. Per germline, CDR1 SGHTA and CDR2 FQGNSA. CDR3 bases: TGTGCCAGCAGCAATACAGCCAATCAGCCCCAGCATTTT. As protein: CASSNTANQPQHF.

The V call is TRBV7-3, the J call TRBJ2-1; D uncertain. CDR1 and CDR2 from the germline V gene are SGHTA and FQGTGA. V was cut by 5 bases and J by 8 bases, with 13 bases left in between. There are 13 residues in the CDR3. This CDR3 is CASSVAFYDEQFF. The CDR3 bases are TGTGCCAGCAGCGTCGCCTTTTACGATGAGCAGTTCTTC.

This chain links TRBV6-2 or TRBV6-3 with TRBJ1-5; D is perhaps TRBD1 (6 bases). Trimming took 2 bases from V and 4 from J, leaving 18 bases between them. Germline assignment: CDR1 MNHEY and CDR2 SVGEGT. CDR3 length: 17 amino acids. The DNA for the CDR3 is TGTGCCAGCAGTTACCCCACAGGGAGAGAATGGAATCAGCCCCAGCATTTT. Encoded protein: CASSYPTGREWNQPQHF.

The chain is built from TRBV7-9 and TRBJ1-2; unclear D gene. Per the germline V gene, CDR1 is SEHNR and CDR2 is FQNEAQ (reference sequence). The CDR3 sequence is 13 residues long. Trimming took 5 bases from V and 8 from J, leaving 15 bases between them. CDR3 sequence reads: CASSPGPSGGYTF. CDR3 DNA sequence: TGTGCCAGCAGCCCCGGACCCTCGGGGGGCTACACCTTC.

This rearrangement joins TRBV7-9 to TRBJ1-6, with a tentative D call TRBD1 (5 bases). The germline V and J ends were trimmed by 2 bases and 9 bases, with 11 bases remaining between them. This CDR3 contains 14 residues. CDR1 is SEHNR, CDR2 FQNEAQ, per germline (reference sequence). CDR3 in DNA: TGTGCCAGCAGCTTACAGGGAGTACGTTCACCCCTCCACTTT. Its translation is CASSLQGVRSPLHF.

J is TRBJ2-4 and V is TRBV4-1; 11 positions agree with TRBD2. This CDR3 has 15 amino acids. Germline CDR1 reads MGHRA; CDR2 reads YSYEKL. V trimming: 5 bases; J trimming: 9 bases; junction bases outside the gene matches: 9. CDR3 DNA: TGCGCCAGCAGCGCATCGACTAGCGGGGTGGTCATTCAGTACTTC. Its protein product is CASSASTSGVVIQYF.

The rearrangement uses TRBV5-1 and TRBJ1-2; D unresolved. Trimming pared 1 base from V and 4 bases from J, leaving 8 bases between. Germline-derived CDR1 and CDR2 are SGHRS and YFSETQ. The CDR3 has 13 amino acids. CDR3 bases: TGCGCCAGCAGCTTGCAGTCCCGCTATGGCTACACCTTC. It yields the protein CASSLQSRYGYTF.

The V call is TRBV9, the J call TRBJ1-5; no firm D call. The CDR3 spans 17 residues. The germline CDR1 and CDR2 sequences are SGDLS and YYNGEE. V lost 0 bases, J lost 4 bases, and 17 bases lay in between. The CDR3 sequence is CASSVGEGLGGNQPQHF. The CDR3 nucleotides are TGTGCCAGCAGCGTAGGTGAAGGGTTGGGAGGGAATCAGCCCCAGCATTTT.

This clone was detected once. The CDR3: CATSVALAGDNEQFF. CDR3 sequence (DNA): TGTGCCACCAGTGTGGCACTAGCGGGAGACAATGAGCAGTTCTTC. V is TRBV24-1 and J is TRBJ2-1, with 11 bases matching TRBD2. V shed 5 bases, J shed 5 bases, and the junction held 4 bases outside the gene matches. The CDR3 spans 15 residues. Germline V gives CDR1 KGHDR, CDR2 SFDVKD.

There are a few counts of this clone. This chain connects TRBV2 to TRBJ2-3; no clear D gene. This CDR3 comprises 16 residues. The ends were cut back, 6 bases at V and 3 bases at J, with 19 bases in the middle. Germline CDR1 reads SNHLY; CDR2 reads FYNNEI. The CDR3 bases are TGTGCCAGCAGCTCTGAAGAAGGTAGTGTAACAGATACGCAGTATTTT. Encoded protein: CASSSEEGSVTDTQYF.

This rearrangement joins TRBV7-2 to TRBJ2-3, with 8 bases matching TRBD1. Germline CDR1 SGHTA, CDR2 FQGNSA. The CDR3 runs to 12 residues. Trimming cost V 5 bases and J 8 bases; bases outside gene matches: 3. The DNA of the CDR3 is TGTGCCAGCAGCCAGGGGGCGACTACGCAGTATTTT. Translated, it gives CASSQGATTQYF. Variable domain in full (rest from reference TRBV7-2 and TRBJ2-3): GAGVSQSPSNKVTEKGKDVELRCDPISGHTALYWYRQSLGQGLEFLIYFQGNSAPDKSGLPSDRFSAERTGGSVSTLTIQRTQQEDSAVYLCASSQGATTQYFGPGTRLTVL.

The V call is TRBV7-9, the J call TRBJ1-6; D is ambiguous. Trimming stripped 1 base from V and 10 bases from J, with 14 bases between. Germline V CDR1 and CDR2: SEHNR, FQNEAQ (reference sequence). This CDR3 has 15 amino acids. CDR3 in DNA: TGTGCCAGCAGCTTAGGGGAATCGGGGAGGTCACCCCTCCACTTT. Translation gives CASSLGESGRSPLHF.

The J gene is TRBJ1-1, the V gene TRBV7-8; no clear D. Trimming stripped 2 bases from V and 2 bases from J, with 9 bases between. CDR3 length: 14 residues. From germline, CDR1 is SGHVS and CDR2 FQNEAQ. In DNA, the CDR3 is TGTGCCAGCAGCTTACGTCAGCTAAACACTGAAGCTTTCTTT. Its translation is CASSLRQLNTEAFF.

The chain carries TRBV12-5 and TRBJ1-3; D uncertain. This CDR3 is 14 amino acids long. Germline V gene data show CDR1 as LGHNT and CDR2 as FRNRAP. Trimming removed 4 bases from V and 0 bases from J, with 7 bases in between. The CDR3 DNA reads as TGTGCTAGTGGTTGGTCCGCCTCTGGAAACACCATATATTTT. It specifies CASGWSASGNTIYF.

The CDR3 is CASSLAGGGHNEQFF. The CDR3 nucleotides read TGTGCCAGCAGTTTAGCGGGGGGTGGCCACAATGAGCAGTTCTTC. The J gene is TRBJ2-1, the V gene TRBV2; 10 nucleotides line up with TRBD2. The CDR3 has 15 residues. Germline-derived CDR1 and CDR2 are SNHLY and FYNNEI. V dropped 5 bases and J dropped 5; count of bases not matched to a gene: 6.

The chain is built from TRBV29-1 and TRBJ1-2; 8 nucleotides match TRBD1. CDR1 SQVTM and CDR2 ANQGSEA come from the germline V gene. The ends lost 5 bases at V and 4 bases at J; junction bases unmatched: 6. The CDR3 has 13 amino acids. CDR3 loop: CSVQRGTGYGYTF. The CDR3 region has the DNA TGCAGCGTTCAACGAGGGACAGGCTATGGCTACACCTTC.

CDR3 DNA sequence: TGTGCCAGCAGCCAAGGGGGGGCCGCGGGGACTGAAGCTTTCTTT. It is translated as CASSQGGAAGTEAFF. This rearrangement joins TRBV3-1 (or the pseudogene TRBV3-2) to TRBJ1-1; D might be TRBD1 (6 bases). The germline V gene has CDR1 LGHDT and CDR2 YNNKEL (reference sequence). This CDR3 has 15 residues. V lost 1 base to trimming and J lost 5 bases, with 14 bases between them.

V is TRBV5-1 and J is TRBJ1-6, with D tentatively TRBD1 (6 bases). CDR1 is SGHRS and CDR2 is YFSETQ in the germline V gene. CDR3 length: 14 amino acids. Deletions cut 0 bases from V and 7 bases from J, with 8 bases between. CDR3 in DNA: TGCGCCAGCAGCTTGGCAGGGGCGAATTCACCCCTCCACTTT. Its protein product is CASSLAGANSPLHF.

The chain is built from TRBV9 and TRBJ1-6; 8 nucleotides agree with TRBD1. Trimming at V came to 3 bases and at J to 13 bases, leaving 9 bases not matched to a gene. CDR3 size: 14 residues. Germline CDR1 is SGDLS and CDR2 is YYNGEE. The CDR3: CASSERTGNSPLHF. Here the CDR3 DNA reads TGTGCCAGCAGCGAGCGGACAGGGAATAGCCCCCTCCACTTT.